The entry below gives a single T cell receptor beta chain sequence along with its context. This sample was included in a study of cytomegalovirus exposure and HLA in healthy donors. Study background: In terms of ancestry, the Caucasian-associated cluster contained 80% to 90% of the roughly 400 genotyped donors.

The PCR ran on 60 Vbeta and 13 Jbeta primers. Assay used: immunoSEQ multiplex PCR; TCRdb lists only in-frame clones, some missing. Of around 92,000 clones listed, about 83% are singletons. The sequencing sample was made of PBMCs. This clonotype was obtained from a female donor in good health and CMV-seropositive.

CDR3 residues: CASSRSGQGANVLTF. CDR3 nucleotide sequence: TGTGCCAGCAGCAGATCAGGGCAAGGGGCCAACGTCCTGACTTTC. This chain connects TRBV6-1 to TRBJ2-6, with D possibly TRBD1 on 5 matching bases. CDR1 MNHNS and CDR2 SASEGT come from the germline V gene. V lost 6 bases to trimming and J lost 4 bases, with 13 bases between them. The CDR3 runs to 15 residues.